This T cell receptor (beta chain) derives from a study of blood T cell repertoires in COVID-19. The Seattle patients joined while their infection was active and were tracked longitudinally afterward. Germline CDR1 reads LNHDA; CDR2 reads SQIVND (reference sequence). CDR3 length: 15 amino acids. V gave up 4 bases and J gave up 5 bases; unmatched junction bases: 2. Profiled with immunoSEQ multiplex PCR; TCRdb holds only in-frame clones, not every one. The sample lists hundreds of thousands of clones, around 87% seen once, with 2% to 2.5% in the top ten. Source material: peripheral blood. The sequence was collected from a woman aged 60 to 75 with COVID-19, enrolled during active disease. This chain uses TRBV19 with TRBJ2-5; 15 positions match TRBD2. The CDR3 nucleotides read TGTGCCAGTAGTACCGGACTAGCGGGGGGGGAGACCCAGTACTTC. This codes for CASSTGLAGGETQYF.